This entry lists 20 T cell receptor beta chains sequenced from one sample in a study of Graves' ophthalmopathy and Graves' hyperthyroidism. Researchers took RNA transcripts and amplified TCR beta CDR3 regions from them. Following a first-round RT-PCR that used HTBI primers, a second-round multiplex PCR was carried out. A single record per CDR3 protein comes from TCRdb applying MiXCR to the multiplex PCR reads. The table lists hundreds of thousands of distinct CDR3 sequences, approximately 21% of them singletons. Sequencing was done on a sample of peripheral blood. The origin of the receptors is a woman under 30 with stable Graves' hyperthyroidism. Some clones in this sample may be carry-over from other donors' samples.

This clonotype was observed many times. The chain is built from TRBV27 and TRBJ2-7, with TRBD2 matching over 7 bases. The junction had 8 bases not matched to a gene; V was cut back by 2 bases and J by 4 bases. The CDR3 has 15 residues. The germline CDR1 and CDR2 sequences are MNHEY and SMNVEV (reference sequence). CDR3 region: CASSLAGAVKYEQYF. DNA for the CDR3: TGTGCCAGCAGTTTAGCGGGAGCAGTCAAGTACGAGCAGTACTTC.

This clonotype came up many times. This sequence joins TRBV2 and TRBJ2-5, with 7 bases that match TRBD2. Germline V gene lookup returns CDR1 SNHLY and CDR2 FYNNEI. The CDR3 runs 15 residues. V shed 6 bases and J 4 bases; nucleotides not matched to a gene: 11. CDR3 nucleotide sequence: TGTGCCAGCAGATCTTCTAGCGGAGCCCCAGAGACCCAGTACTTC. It translates to CASRSSSGAPETQYF.

The V gene is TRBV12-3 or TRBV12-4, the J gene TRBJ2-7; weak D call: TRBD2 (5 bases). The length of the CDR3 is 14 residues. The V end lost 3 bases, the J end lost 2 bases, and 11 bases lay between the germline ends. The CDR3: CASSFRGDTYEQYF. The CDR3 DNA is TGTGCCAGCAGTTTTCGGGGAGATACCTACGAGCAGTACTTC.

As regards this clonotype: This may be a read error, as it is one base from a much larger clone. V and J are TRBV20-1 and TRBJ2-7, with D tentatively TRBD2 (5 bases). CDR1 is DFQATT and CDR2 is SNEGSKA in the germline V gene (reference sequence). The length of the CDR3 is 13 residues. The CDR3 loop is CSARPGYSYELYF. The DNA for the CDR3 is TGCAGTGCTAGACCGGGATACTCCTACGAGCTGTACTTC.

This clonotype has a count of ten or more. This rearrangement joins TRBV5-1 to TRBJ1-1; D gene unclear. CDR1 and CDR2 (germline): SGHRS, YFSETQ. V gave up 4 bases and J gave up 0 bases, with 10 bases separating them. The CDR3 runs to 14 residues. CDR3 DNA sequence: TGCGCCAGCAGCATTAACGGGATGAACACTGAAGCTTTCTTT. This codes for CASSINGMNTEAFF.

V is TRBV11-3 and J is TRBJ1-2; the D is unclear. In germline, CDR1 is SGHNT, CDR2 YENEEA. This CDR3 is 15 amino acids long. The germline V and J ends were trimmed by 3 bases and 5 bases, with 16 bases remaining between them. The CDR3 coding sequence is TGTGCCAGCAGCTTCGCGGGGATTCCAATATATGGCTACACCTTC. It yields the protein CASSFAGIPIYGYTF.

The rearrangement uses TRBV30 and TRBJ1-1; 8 bases fit TRBD1. V dropped 6 bases and J dropped 5; count of bases not matched to a gene: 5. Germline values: CDR1 GTSNPN, CDR2 SVGIG (reference sequence). This CDR3 region has 12 residues. CDR3 in amino acids: CACDRGETEAFF. In DNA, the CDR3 is TGTGCCTGCGACAGGGGAGAAACTGAAGCTTTCTTT.

This clonotype was seen a single time. V usage is TRBV3-1 and J usage is TRBJ1-5; D is uncertain. The CDR3 has 14 amino acids. V lost 1 base and J 2 bases, leaving 6 bases between the germline ends. Germline CDR1 and CDR2: LGHDT and YNNKEL (reference sequence). CDR3 sequence reads: CASSQASRNQPQHF. The DNA of the CDR3 is TGTGCCAGCAGCCAAGCCAGCCGCAATCAGCCCCAGCATTTT. Drawing the rest from reference TRBV3-1 and TRBJ1-5, the complete variable domain is DTAVSQTPKYLVTQMGNDKSIKCEQNLGHDTMYWYKQDSKKFLKIMFSYNNKELIINETVPNRFSPKSPDKAHLNLHINSLELGDSAVYFCASSQASRNQPQHFGDGTRLSIL.

The sample holds many counts of this clonotype. The chain uses TRBV7-3 and TRBJ2-7, with TRBD2 matching 13 bases. The CDR3 has 15 residues. CDR1 is SGHTA and CDR2 is FQGTGA in the germline V gene. J was trimmed by 4 bases and V by 3 bases; bases with no gene match: 3. This CDR3 is CASSFGTSGVYEQYF. The CDR3 coding sequence is TGTGCCAGCAGCTTCGGGACTAGCGGGGTTTACGAGCAGTACTTC.

This clonotype was detected ten times or more. The chain employs TRBV27 and TRBJ1-1; D uncertain. The germline V gene has CDR1 MNHEY and CDR2 SMNVEV (reference sequence). The CDR3 totals 13 residues. Trimming cost V 8 bases and J 2 bases, with 12 bases left between them. The CDR3, as DNA: TGTGCCAGCTGGCTCAATCCAAACACTGAAGCTTTCTTT. Amino acid sequence: CASWLNPNTEAFF.

This clonotype occurred many times. V gene TRBV12-3 or TRBV12-4 combines with J gene TRBJ2-5; D is ambiguous. The CDR3 has 12 amino acids. The V and J ends lost 5 bases and 5 bases respectively, with 9 bases between them. The CDR3 DNA sequence: TGTGCCAGCAGTCCTCATGGGGAGACCCAGTACTTC. It codes for CASSPHGETQYF.

CDR3 loop: CSARGRGPLYEQYF. CDR3 in DNA: TGCAGTGCTAGGGGGCGGGGACCCCTTTACGAGCAGTACTTC. V and J are TRBV20-1 and TRBJ2-7, with D maybe TRBD2 (6 bases). Germline CDR1 is DFQATT and CDR2 is SNEGSKA (reference sequence). Trimming cost V 3 bases and J 4 bases, with 16 bases left between them. This CDR3 comprises 14 residues.

This clonotype came up many times. The V gene is TRBV12-3 or TRBV12-4, the J gene TRBJ2-7, with a tentative D call TRBD2 (5 bases). The CDR3 runs to 13 residues. Trimming removed 7 bases from V and 6 bases from J, with 16 bases in between. In nucleotides, the CDR3 is TGTGCCAGCAAAGAGGGTGGTACGTCCGAGCAGTACTTC. As protein: CASKEGGTSEQYF.

This clonotype was detected only a few times. V usage is TRBV7-9 and J usage is TRBJ1-1; D remains ambiguous. The CDR3 sequence is 15 residues long. Germline CDR1 and CDR2: SEHNR and FQNEAQ (reference sequence). V gave up 7 bases and J gave up 1 base, with 16 bases separating them. The CDR3 DNA is TGTGCCAGCACCCCGCCCGGGGTACGGAACACTGAAGCTTTCTTT. Translation gives CASTPPGVRNTEAFF. The whole variable domain, remainder taken from reference TRBV7-9 and TRBJ1-1, is DTGVSQNPRHKITKRGQNVTFRCDPISEHNRLYWYRQTLGQGPEFLTYFQNEAQLEKSRLLSDRFSAERPKGSFSTLEIQRTEQGDSAMYLCASTPPGVRNTEAFFGQGTRLTVV.

This clonotype has more than one count but fewer than ten. This chain connects TRBV4-1 to TRBJ1-1; a weak D match, TRBD1 (5 bases). Trimming stripped 1 base from V and 4 bases from J, with 13 bases between. The CDR3 contains 15 residues. CDR1 and CDR2 from the germline V gene are MGHRA and YSYEKL. The CDR3 DNA reads as TGCGCCAGCAGCCAAGGAATGGGGGGTAGCACTGAAGCTTTCTTT. Translation gives CASSQGMGGSTEAFF.

This chain connects TRBV6-1 to TRBJ1-2, with no clear D. Trimming removed 4 bases at V and 4 bases at J, with 16 bases between. Germline V lookup: CDR1 MNHNS, CDR2 SASEGT. CDR3 length equals 15 residues. The CDR3 DNA sequence: TGTGCCAGCAGTGTTCTGGGCCAGGCTTTCTATGGCTACACCTTC. Encoded protein: CASSVLGQAFYGYTF.

The rearrangement links TRBV15 to TRBJ1-1; D ambiguous. This CDR3 has 16 amino acids. Germline assignment: CDR1 LNHNV and CDR2 YYDKDF (reference sequence). Trimming removed 1 base at V and 2 bases at J, with 14 bases between. The CDR3 reads CATSRGRSQLNTEAFF. In DNA, the CDR3 is TGTGCCACCAGCAGAGGTAGGAGTCAACTCAACACTGAAGCTTTCTTT.

The table lists this clonotype with many counts. The gene calls are TRBV18 and TRBJ2-5; D might be TRBD2 (5 bases). This CDR3 has 14 residues. V gave up 6 bases and J gave up 7 bases, with 18 bases separating them. CDR1 is KGHSH and CDR2 is LQKENI in the germline V gene. In DNA, the CDR3 is TGTGCCAGCTCCCCCGGGCTAGCTGTGGTGACCCAGTACTTC. It specifies CASSPGLAVVTQYF.

This clonotype was observed at least ten times. This sequence joins TRBV6-5 and TRBJ1-6, with D unclear. The ends were cut back, 0 bases at V and 4 bases at J, with 10 bases in the middle. Germline V gene data show CDR1 as MNHEY and CDR2 as SVGAGI. The CDR3 contains 16 residues. The CDR3 region is CASSYSIASYNSPLHF. As DNA, the CDR3 is TGTGCCAGCAGTTACTCGATCGCCTCATATAATTCACCCCTCCACTTT.

The V and J genes are TRBV7-9 and TRBJ2-5; 15 nucleotides match TRBD2. The CDR3 extends over 14 amino acids. CDR1 and CDR2 from the germline V gene are SEHNR and FQNEAQ (reference sequence). V gave up 5 bases and J gave up 10 bases; unmatched junction bases: 5. CDR3 region: CASSEMGLAGGQYF. The CDR3 coding sequence is TGTGCCAGCAGCGAAATGGGACTAGCGGGGGGCCAGTACTTC.